A single sample is the source of the 5 T cell receptor beta chains below, sequenced in a study of T-cell reconstitution after alpha-beta-depleted transplantation in children. Unique molecular identifiers were used to barcode this TCRbeta library. TCRdb re-called the PCR reads with MiXCR, one entry per CDR3 protein. Counted here are 450,000 to 700,000 distinct CDR3 sequences, over 25% occurring once; the ten biggest clones make up 30% to 40%. The starting material was PBMCs, obtained before TCRalphabeta/CD19-depleted stem cell transplant. These receptors were taken from a boy in the first two years of life with Wiskott-Aldrich syndrome, due to receive a stem cell transplant.

This chain connects TRBV7-2 to TRBJ1-2; 9 nucleotides agree with TRBD1. V lost 4 bases and J lost 5; bases outside the gene matches: 11. The germline CDR1 and CDR2 sequences are SGHTA and FQGNSA. The CDR3 is made up of 16 amino acids. CDR3 loop: CASSSLYRGPRYGYTF. CDR3 DNA: TGTGCCAGCAGCTCCCTATACAGGGGGCCGCGTTATGGCTACACCTTC. Variable domain in full (rest from reference TRBV7-2 and TRBJ1-2): GAGVSQSPSNKVTEKGKDVELRCDPISGHTALYWYRQSLGQGLEFLIYFQGNSAPDKSGLPSDRFSAERTGGSVSTLTIQRTQQEDSAVYLCASSSLYRGPRYGYTFGSGTRLTVV.

This clonotype has only a few counts. The V call is TRBV10-1, the J call TRBJ1-2; D remains ambiguous. The germline V gene encodes CDR1 WNHNN and CDR2 SYGVQD (reference sequence). V was clipped by 4 bases and J by 8 bases, with 11 bases between them. The CDR3 is made up of 12 amino acids. The CDR3 coding sequence is TGCGCCAGCAGTGCCGGATTGAAGGGCTACACCTTC. Amino acid sequence: CASSAGLKGYTF.

The genes are TRBV5-1 and TRBJ2-3; the D is unclear. This CDR3 is 15 amino acids long. Between the trimmed V and J ends, which lost 0 bases and 0 bases, there was a span of 8 bases. Germline V lookup: CDR1 SGHRS, CDR2 YFSETQ. The CDR3 nucleotides are TGCGCCAGCAGCTTGGTTACGACTAGCACAGATACGCAGTATTTT. It is translated as CASSLVTTSTDTQYF. Variable domain in full (rest from reference TRBV5-1 and TRBJ2-3): KAGVTQTPRYLIKTRGQQVTLSCSPISGHRSVSWYQQTPGQGLQFLFEYFSETQRNKGNFPGRFSGRQFSNSRSEMNVSTLELGDSALYLCASSLVTTSTDTQYFGPGTRLTVL.

The chain joins TRBV28 to TRBJ2-6; 10 nucleotides match TRBD1. The CDR3 runs 15 residues. The V gene end was trimmed by 5 bases and the J gene end by 4 bases; junction bases not matched to a gene: 2. The V gene's germline CDR1 is MDHEN and CDR2 SYDVKM. The CDR3 DNA sequence: TGTGCCAGCAGTCGACAGGGGGCAGGGGCCAACGTCCTGACTTTC. Its protein is CASSRQGAGANVLTF.

V is TRBV14 and J is TRBJ2-7; the D is unclear. The CDR3 is made up of 14 amino acids. Germline-derived CDR1 and CDR2 are SGHDN and FVKESK. V was trimmed by 0 bases and J by 5 bases, leaving 11 bases between them. The CDR3 loop reads CASSQERSLDEQYF. CDR3 nucleotide sequence: TGTGCCAGCAGCCAAGAGAGGAGTCTCGACGAGCAGTACTTC. The full variable domain, completed using reference TRBV14 and TRBJ2-7, is EAGVTQFPSHSVIEKGQTVTLRCDPISGHDNLYWYRRVMGKEIKFLLHFVKESKQDESGMPNNRFLAERTGGTYSTLKVQPAELEDSGVYFCASSQERSLDEQYFGPGTRLTVT.